The next 27 T cell receptor beta chains were all read from a single sample in a study of T cells in women clearing cervical HPV infection. The repertoire was sequenced with immunoSEQ multiplex PCR; TCRdb's copy has only in-frame clones and lacks some. Its listing shows about 28,000 clones. The sample taken for sequencing was blood buffy coat. Receptors originate from a woman between 18 and 70 years old with a cervical HPV16 infection that either progressed to CIN3+ or cleared (not recorded which).

As concerns this clone: The read ends 3 residues early relative to the CDR3; the germline J gene fills the gap. The chain links TRBV7-6 to TRBJ1-5; possibly TRBD1 for D (6 bases). This CDR3 region has 15 residues. Per germline, CDR1 SGHVS and CDR2 FNYEAQ. Trimming stripped 0 bases from V and 3 bases from J, with 9 bases between. CDR3 DNA (partial): TGTGCCAGCAGCTTAGCACAGGGATACAATCAGCCC. It yields the protein CASSLAQGYNQP. The whole CDR3 region reads CASSLAQGYNQPQHF.

Incomplete CDR3 DNA: TGTGCCAGCAGCTGGGGTGACAGGGGGAAGGGC. It is translated as CASSWGDRGKG. The complete CDR3 reads CASSWGDRGKGYTF. The chain joins TRBV5-4 to TRBJ1-2, with 9 bases identical to TRBD1. The CDR3 goes on 3 residues after the read ends, and that part is filled in from the germline J gene. The CDR3 is 14 amino acids. Per the germline V gene, CDR1 is SGHNT and CDR2 is YYREEE (reference sequence).

Worth noting for this clone: With the read ending 3 residues before the CDR3 end, the germline J gene is used to fill in that end. This chain connects TRBV6-2 or TRBV6-3 to TRBJ2-1; no clear D. Germline-derived CDR1 and CDR2 are MNHEY and SVGEGT. Deletions cut 4 bases from V and 5 bases from J, with 3 bases between. CDR3 length: 11 amino acids. CDR3 amino acids: CASSFNNEQFF. CDR3 DNA (partial): TGTGCCAGCAGTTTTAACAATGAG.

Notes on this clone: The missing CDR3 end, 3 residues past where the read stops, is filled in from the germline J gene. The gene calls are TRBV20-1 and TRBJ2-3; 11 bases are a match to TRBD2. The CDR3 spans 20 residues. CDR1 is DFQATT and CDR2 is SNEGSKA in the germline V gene (reference sequence). V shed 2 bases and J 0 bases; nucleotides not matched to a gene: 16. The CDR3 loop reads CSARSGVGLAGGYSTDTQYF. CDR3 bases read: TGCAGTGCTAGAAGTGGCGTGGGTCTAGCGGGGGGTTATAGCACAGATACG.

Remarks on this clone: The read ends 3 residues before the CDR3 terminus; that terminus is restored from the germline J gene. The chain employs TRBV20-1 and TRBJ1-3; D not resolved. The CDR3 has 14 amino acids. CDR1 DFQATT and CDR2 SNEGSKA come from the germline V gene (reference sequence). The ends were cut back, 2 bases at V and 0 bases at J, with 8 bases in the middle. This chain's CDR3 is CSARKPSSGNTIYF. CDR3 bases read: TGCAGTGCTAGAAAGCCTAGCTCTGGAAACACC.

Note on this clone: The read is 3 residues too short to cover the CDR3 end, so that end is filled in from the germline J gene. The rearrangement joins TRBV7-2 to TRBJ2-2, with 9 nucleotides matching TRBD2. The V and J ends lost 5 bases and 6 bases, in that order; junction bases with no gene match: 4. The CDR3 runs 14 residues. The germline CDR1 and CDR2 sequences are SGHTA and FQGNSA. CDR3 DNA, as far as it was read: TGTGCCAGCAGCCCGACTAGCGGACCCGGGGAG. Protein sequence: CASSPTSGPGE. The entire CDR3 reads CASSPTSGPGELFF.

Comments on this clone: The CDR3 is cut off 3 residues early in the read; its end comes from the germline J gene. The V and J genes are TRBV7-2 and TRBJ1-2; no clear D. V was cut by 1 base and J by 4 bases, with 7 bases left in between. The CDR3 runs to 13 residues. Germline-derived CDR1 and CDR2 are SGHTA and FQGNSA. CDR3 sequence reads: CASSLVGVYGYTF. The part of the CDR3 DNA that was read is TGTGCCAGCAGCTTAGTCGGTGTCTATGGC.

Of note for this clone: The CDR3 end lies 3 residues beyond the end of the read and is filled in from the germline J gene. The chain employs TRBV24-1 and TRBJ2-3; the D gene is possibly TRBD1 (6 bases). Germline CDR1 is KGHDR and CDR2 is SFDVKD. The CDR3 sequence is 15 residues long. Trimming left V 0 bases short and J 5 bases short, with 11 bases between. CDR3 DNA, as far as it was read: TGTGCCACCAGTGATTTGTTGCGAGGGGGAGATACG. It codes for CATSDLLRGGDT. The full-length CDR3 reads as CATSDLLRGGDTQYF.

This clone counts as medium-sized by frequency. The CDR3 is cut off 3 residues early in the read; its end comes from the germline J gene. The chain links TRBV7-2 to TRBJ2-7; TRBD2 matches at 10 bases. The CDR3 loop spans 15 amino acids. The germline V gene has CDR1 SGHTA and CDR2 FQGNSA. Losses at the gene ends were 6 bases for V and 2 bases for J; bases not matched to a gene: 7. CDR3 residues: CASSSSGSFTYEQYF. CDR3 DNA (partial): TGTGCCAGCAGTTCTAGCGGGAGTTTTACCTACGAG.

A remark on this clone: The read falls 3 residues short of the CDR3 end, and the missing part is taken from the germline J gene. The chain joins TRBV10-3 to TRBJ1-6, with D possibly matching TRBD1 (5 bases). This CDR3 comprises 20 residues. V gave up 3 bases and J gave up 7 bases, with 28 bases separating them. The V gene's germline CDR1 is ENHRY and CDR2 SYGVKD. Here the CDR3 reads CAISDPGLPYGLTPNSPLHF. Incomplete CDR3 DNA: TGTGCCATCAGTGACCCGGGACTTCCCTATGGATTAACACCCAATTCACCC.

On this clone itself: The read comes to an end 3 residues before the CDR3 does, leaving the germline J gene to fill in the end. The rearrangement links TRBV7-2 to TRBJ1-1; D possibly corresponds to TRBD1 (6 bases). CDR1 is SGHTA, CDR2 FQGNSA, per germline. The CDR3 totals 15 residues. With 2 bases removed from V and 0 bases from J, the gap between germline ends came to 10 bases. The CDR3 here is CASSLIWDMNTEAFF. Partial CDR3 DNA: TGTGCCAGCAGCTTAATATGGGACATGAACACTGAA.

Comment on this clone: The read halts 3 residues ahead of the CDR3 end, with the missing end drawn from the germline J gene. The chain uses TRBV30 and TRBJ1-1, with D possibly being TRBD1 (5 bases). The ends were cut back, 0 bases at V and 5 bases at J, with 10 bases in the middle. Germline values: CDR1 GTSNPN, CDR2 SVGIG (reference sequence). The CDR3 has 13 amino acids. This CDR3 reads CAWSVGPETEAFF. The DNA read from the CDR3 is TGTGCCTGGAGTGTGGGGCCCGAGACTGAA.

Notes on this clone: The read ends 3 residues early relative to the CDR3; the germline J gene fills the gap. The sample has other DNA sequences that encode this CDR3 too. This chain links TRBV11-3 with TRBJ2-2; 8 bases are a match to TRBD2. The CDR3 is 15 amino acids. The germline V gene encodes CDR1 SGHNT and CDR2 YENEEA. V trimming: 5 bases; J trimming: 3 bases; junction bases outside the gene matches: 5. The covered CDR3 bases are TGTGCCAGCAGCCAGGGACTAGAGCACACCGGGGAG. This encodes CASSQGLEHTGE. The whole CDR3 is CASSQGLEHTGELFF.

As to this clone: The read gets to within 3 residues of the CDR3 end, and the germline J gene fills in the rest. V and J are TRBV30 and TRBJ2-5; D unresolved. The germline gives CDR1 GTSNPN, CDR2 SVGIG (reference sequence). The V end lost 0 bases, the J end lost 1 base, and 6 bases lay between the germline ends. The CDR3 consists of 13 residues. The CDR3 protein is CAWSVYTQETQYF. The sequenced CDR3 bases are TGTGCCTGGAGTGTATACACCCAAGAGACC.

Points on this clone: The sequenced fragment ends 3 residues before the CDR3 boundary, so the rest is inferred from the germline J gene. This sequence joins TRBV30 and TRBJ1-4; possible D gene TRBD1, 6 bases. Germline loops: CDR1 GTSNPN, CDR2 SVGIG (reference sequence). Trimming removed 3 bases from V and 8 bases from J, with 19 bases in between. There are 15 residues in the CDR3. The chain's CDR3 is CAWSLRTVRREKLFF. The CDR3 bases that were read are TGTGCCTGGAGCCTCCGGACAGTACGAAGGGAAAAA.

Notes on this clone: The read stops 3 residues short of the end of the CDR3; the missing end is completed from the germline J gene. The chain recombines TRBV7-9 with TRBJ2-5, with D maybe TRBD2 (6 bases). The CDR3 extends over 13 amino acids. Germline values: CDR1 SEHNR, CDR2 FQNEAQ (reference sequence). With 5 bases removed from V and 5 bases from J, the gap between germline ends came to 12 bases. The CDR3 bases that were read are TGTGCCAGCAGCCGGGGGACGGGGGAGACC. This translates into CASSRGTGET. The whole CDR3 protein reads CASSRGTGETQYF.

To note about this clone: The sequence runs out 3 residues before the end of the CDR3; the remainder is reconstructed from the germline J gene. The chain recombines TRBV7-2 with TRBJ1-3; D not resolved. CDR3 size: 15 residues. CDR1 and CDR2 (germline): SGHTA, FQGNSA. Trimming shortened V by 5 bases and J by 0 bases, and 11 bases separated the two germline ends. The DNA read from the CDR3 is TGTGCCAGCAGCCTGAGGGCAGCCTCTGGAAACACC. Its protein product is CASSLRAASGNT. From start to end, the CDR3 is CASSLRAASGNTIYF.

Details on this clone: The read terminates 3 residues ahead of where the CDR3 ends, so the germline J gene completes it. The genes are TRBV29-1 and TRBJ1-2; 8 bases match TRBD1. V lost 3 bases to trimming and J lost 7 bases; unmatched junction nucleotides: 4. The length of the CDR3 is 12 residues. Germline CDR1 and CDR2: SQVTM and ANQGSEA. The covered CDR3 bases are TGCAGCGTTGAGCGGACAGGGACTGGC. Protein product: CSVERTGTG. The complete CDR3 sequence is CSVERTGTGYTF.

For this clone: The read terminates 3 residues before the CDR3 end, so the remaining end is supplied by the germline J gene. The chain employs TRBV24-1 and TRBJ2-1; 9 bases are shared with TRBD1. CDR3 length: 16 amino acids. The junction had 8 bases not matched to a gene; V was cut back by 4 bases and J by 5 bases. Per germline, CDR1 KGHDR and CDR2 SFDVKD. The DNA read from the CDR3 is TGTGCCACCAGTGACTCGGGACAGGGACTTGACAATGAG. The encoded protein is CATSDSGQGLDNE. The entire CDR3 reads CATSDSGQGLDNEQFF.

Remarks on this clone: Read sequence stops 3 residues before the CDR3 end, and the germline J gene provides the missing end. The V gene is TRBV12-3 or TRBV12-4, the J gene TRBJ1-2; D gene ambiguous. The CDR3 totals 14 residues. The DNA read from the CDR3 is TGTGCCAGCAGCGATACGGGAGGGTCGGGGGGC. This gives the protein CASSDTGGSGG. The entire CDR3 protein reads CASSDTGGSGGYTF.

Comment on this clone: The read falls 3 residues short of the CDR3 end, and the missing part is taken from the germline J gene. This chain joins TRBV7-9 and TRBJ2-5, with 7 bases lining up with TRBD2. Unmatched junction bases numbered 3, after V lost 4 bases and J lost 4 bases. CDR3 length equals 13 residues. From germline, CDR1 is SEHNR and CDR2 FQNEAQ (reference sequence). Incomplete CDR3 DNA: TGTGCCAGCAGCTGGGGGGGAATAGAGACC. Translating it yields CASSWGGIET. The entire CDR3 protein is CASSWGGIETQYF.

As concerns this clone: The read ends 3 residues early relative to the CDR3; the germline J gene fills the gap. The rearrangement uses TRBV19 and TRBJ1-2, with D unclear. From germline, CDR1 is LNHDA and CDR2 SQIVND (reference sequence). The ends were cut back, 1 base at V and 2 bases at J, with 17 bases in the middle. CDR3 length equals 17 residues. Partial CDR3 DNA: TGTGCCAGTAGTATAGCGCCAGCTCAACGACTAAACTATGGC. This translates into CASSIAPAQRLNYG. The full CDR3 reads CASSIAPAQRLNYGYTF.

Regarding this clone: Read sequence stops 3 residues before the CDR3 end, and the germline J gene provides the missing end. The chain recombines TRBV19 with TRBJ1-2; maybe TRBD1 (6 bases). Looked up from germline, CDR1 is LNHDA and CDR2 is SQIVND (reference sequence). This CDR3 is built from 17 residues. Incomplete CDR3 DNA: TGTGCCAGTACCACGGGGGCGACTAGCGGGGTCACAGATACC. Amino acid sequence: CASTTGATSGVTDT. The CDR3 as a whole reads CASTTGATSGVTDTYTF.

Worth noting for this clone: At one end the junction does not follow the germline gene, possibly because of a read error. The read terminates 3 residues ahead of where the CDR3 ends, so the germline J gene completes it. The rearrangement uses TRBV4-2 and TRBJ1-2, with 9 bases identical to TRBD1. The CDR3 covers 14 residues. Per the germline V gene, CDR1 is LGHNA and CDR2 is YNFKEQ. Incomplete CDR3 DNA: TGCGCCAGCAGCCAAACCTGGACAGGGGAGGGC. Translation: CASSQTWTGEG. The full-length CDR3 reads as CASSQTWTGEGYTF.

Concerning this clone: The observed sequence ends 3 residues before the CDR3 terminus, with the missing tail filled in from the germline J gene. The chain has TRBV11-2 and TRBJ2-5; no clear D. The CDR3 has 12 residues. V lost 2 bases and J lost 5, with 6 bases in between. Germline V gives CDR1 SGHAT, CDR2 FQNNGV. The CDR3 protein is CASSLMRETQYF. The sequenced CDR3 bases are TGTGCCAGCAGCTTAATGAGGGAGACC.

To note about this clone: The read is 3 residues too short to cover the CDR3 end, so that end is filled in from the germline J gene. The J gene is TRBJ2-3, the V gene TRBV5-1; tentatively, D is TRBD2 (7 bases). The germline V gene encodes CDR1 SGHRS and CDR2 YFSETQ. CDR3 size: 14 residues. Partial CDR3 DNA: TGCGCCAGCAGCTATGCGGGGGCAGGGGAGACG. The encoded protein is CASSYAGAGET. The whole CDR3 sequence reads CASSYAGAGETQYF.

For this clone: The CDR3 goes on 3 residues after the read ends, and that part is filled in from the germline J gene. The J gene is TRBJ1-5, the V gene TRBV30; 11 bases are a match to TRBD1. Germline V gene sequence: CDR1 GTSNPN, CDR2 SVGIG (reference sequence). The CDR3 contains 14 residues. V lost 2 bases to trimming and J lost 5 bases; unmatched junction nucleotides: 2. The DNA read from the CDR3 is TGTGCCTGGAGTCCGGGACAGGGGGATCAGCCC. Translating gives CAWSPGQGDQP. The whole CDR3 sequence reads CAWSPGQGDQPQHF.